Below are 14 T cell receptor beta chains sequenced from a single sample in a study of cytomegalovirus exposure and HLA in healthy donors. The primer mix had 60 Vbeta and 13 Jbeta primers. Produced via immunoSEQ multiplex PCR; TCRdb's table is partial and in-frame only. In the table there are 150,000 to 200,000 clones, around four fifths of which are singletons. Sequencing was done on a sample of PBMCs. These receptors were taken from a woman aged 50 to 65 in good health and CMV-seropositive.

This clone was seen more than once but under ten times. V is TRBV9 and J is TRBJ1-1; 8 positions agree with TRBD1. Germline V gives CDR1 SGDLS, CDR2 YYNGEE. The CDR3 is 14 amino acids. After removal of 3 bases from V and 1 base from J, the junction contained 2 bases not matched to a gene. The CDR3 sequence is CASSETGANTEAFF. The CDR3 DNA is TGTGCCAGCAGCGAGACAGGGGCGAACACTGAAGCTTTCTTT.

This chain uses TRBV6-6 with TRBJ1-1; 10 bases fit TRBD1. The CDR3 is 13 residues long. The germline V gene has CDR1 MNHNY and CDR2 SVGAGI (reference sequence). V dropped 6 bases and J dropped 5; count of bases not matched to a gene: 3. In DNA form, the CDR3 reads TGTGCCAGCAGGGGACAGGGGAGGACTGAAGCTTTCTTT. It yields the protein CASRGQGRTEAFF.

V and J are TRBV6-1 and TRBJ1-5, with D unclear. This CDR3 has 11 amino acids. Trimming shortened V by 6 bases and J by 3 bases, and 3 bases separated the two germline ends. Germline-derived CDR1 and CDR2 are MNHNS and SASEGT. This CDR3 reads CASSLNQPQHF. In DNA form, the CDR3 reads TGTGCCAGCAGCCTCAATCAGCCCCAGCATTTT.

This chain connects TRBV29-1 to TRBJ2-3, with 7 bases matching TRBD2. Germline V gene lookup returns CDR1 SQVTM and CDR2 ANQGSEA. Losses at the gene ends were 6 bases for V and 4 bases for J; bases not matched to a gene: 7. This CDR3 is built from 13 residues. In nucleotides, the CDR3 is TGCAGCGTGGGAATTGCGGGGGCAGATACGCAGTATTTT. It yields the protein CSVGIAGADTQYF.

The chain joins TRBV13 to TRBJ1-3, with a possible D match to TRBD1 (5 bases). This CDR3 is 16 amino acids long. Per the germline V gene, CDR1 is PRHDT and CDR2 is FYEKMQ (reference sequence). The V and J ends lost 4 bases and 4 bases respectively, with 17 bases between them. DNA of the CDR3: TGTGCCAGCAGCTCCGCCGTTGCCAGGGCCGGAAACACCATATATTTT. Its translation is CASSSAVARAGNTIYF.

The genes are TRBV2 and TRBJ2-4, with TRBD1 matching 11 bases. Trimming cost V 7 bases and J 0 bases; bases outside gene matches: 8. Germline assignment: CDR1 SNHLY and CDR2 FYNNEI. CDR3 length equals 17 residues. The CDR3 bases are TGTGCCAGCAATTACTATGGGACAGGGGGAGCCAAAAACATTCAGTACTTC. It specifies CASNYYGTGGAKNIQYF.

The rearrangement joins TRBV11-2 to TRBJ2-3, with TRBD2 matching over 13 bases. The CDR3 runs 19 residues. The germline V gene encodes CDR1 SGHAT and CDR2 FQNNGV. J gave up 2 bases and V 5 bases, and 13 bases lay outside the gene matches. The CDR3 sequence: CASSPGTSGEIGITDTQYF. CDR3 coding DNA: TGTGCCAGCAGCCCCGGGACTAGCGGGGAAATCGGAATCACAGATACGCAGTATTTT.

The chain carries TRBV6-5 and TRBJ1-5; unclear D gene. The CDR3 is 13 residues long. Germline values: CDR1 MNHEY, CDR2 SVGAGI. The germline V and J ends were trimmed by 5 bases and 2 bases, with 7 bases remaining between them. The CDR3 loop reads CASSDAGNQPQHF. CDR3 in DNA: TGTGCCAGCAGTGATGCGGGCAATCAGCCCCAGCATTTT.

This clone turned up a few times. The J gene is TRBJ2-3, the V gene TRBV7-3, with D uncertain. Trimming pared 5 bases from V and 2 bases from J, leaving 8 bases between. CDR1 SGHTA and CDR2 FQGTGA come from the germline V gene. The CDR3 is made up of 13 amino acids. CDR3 in DNA: TGTGCCAGCAGCCCGCGGAACACAGATACGCAGTATTTT. Translating it yields CASSPRNTDTQYF.

The chain uses TRBV5-3 and TRBJ1-6; 7 bases are shared with TRBD1. TRBV5-3 has ORF status, its function being uncertain. Germline trimming cut 4 bases from V and 3 bases from J; bases unmatched to any gene: 4. This CDR3 contains 15 residues. CDR3 in DNA: TGTGCCAGAAGCGGGGGACAGAGCTATAATTCACCCCTCCACTTT. Translating it yields CARSGGQSYNSPLHF.

The rearrangement joins TRBV5-1 to TRBJ1-6; D is perhaps TRBD1 (6 bases). Per germline, CDR1 SGHRS and CDR2 YFSETQ. This CDR3 is built from 13 residues. V dropped 7 bases and J dropped 11 bases, with 16 bases sitting between them. The CDR3 loop is CASGTGNTPPLHF. CDR3 coding DNA: TGCGCCAGCGGTACAGGGAACACTCCACCCCTCCACTTT.

This chain uses TRBV19 with TRBJ2-5; D not certain. Trimming stripped 2 bases from V and 3 bases from J, with 7 bases between. The CDR3 is 13 amino acids. Germline V gene sequence: CDR1 LNHDA, CDR2 SQIVND (reference sequence). The CDR3 DNA reads as TGTGCCAGTAGTATAACAGCTGAAGAGACCCAGTACTTC. Translation: CASSITAEETQYF.

J is TRBJ1-5 and V is TRBV18; D unclear. Looked up from germline, CDR1 is KGHSH and CDR2 is LQKENI. The CDR3 length is 15 residues. The V and J ends lost 2 bases and 11 bases respectively, with 19 bases between them. The CDR3 spells CASSPERVPVLAQHF. CDR3 nucleotide sequence: TGTGCCAGCTCACCAGAACGGGTTCCCGTTTTAGCCCAGCATTTT.

The chain joins TRBV5-5 to TRBJ2-2, with 9 bases matching TRBD1. V trimming: 1 base; J trimming: 4 bases; junction bases outside the gene matches: 5. The germline V gene encodes CDR1 SGHKS and CDR2 YYEKEE (reference sequence). CDR3 length: 16 amino acids. The CDR3 region is CASSLRDRETTGELFF. The DNA for the CDR3 is TGTGCCAGCAGCTTGAGGGACAGGGAAACCACCGGGGAGCTGTTTTTT. Filled out from reference TRBV5-5 and TRBJ2-2, the complete variable domain reads DAGVTQSPTHLIKTRGQQVTLRCSPISGHKSVSWYQQVLGQGPQFIFQYYEKEERGRGNFPDRFSARQFPNYSSELNVNALLLGDSALYLCASSLRDRETTGELFFGEGSRLTVL.